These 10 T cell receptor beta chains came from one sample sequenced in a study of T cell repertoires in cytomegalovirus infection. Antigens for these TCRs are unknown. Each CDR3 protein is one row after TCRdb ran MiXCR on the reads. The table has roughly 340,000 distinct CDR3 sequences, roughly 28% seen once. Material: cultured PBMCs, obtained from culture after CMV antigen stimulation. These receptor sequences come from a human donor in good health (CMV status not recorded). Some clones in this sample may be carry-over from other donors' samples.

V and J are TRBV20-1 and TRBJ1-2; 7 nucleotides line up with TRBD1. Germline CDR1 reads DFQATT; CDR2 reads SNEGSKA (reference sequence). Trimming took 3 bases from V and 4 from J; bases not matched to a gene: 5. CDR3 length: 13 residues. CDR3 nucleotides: TGCAGTGCTAGGGACAGGTCGATCTATGGCTACACCTTC. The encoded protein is CSARDRSIYGYTF.

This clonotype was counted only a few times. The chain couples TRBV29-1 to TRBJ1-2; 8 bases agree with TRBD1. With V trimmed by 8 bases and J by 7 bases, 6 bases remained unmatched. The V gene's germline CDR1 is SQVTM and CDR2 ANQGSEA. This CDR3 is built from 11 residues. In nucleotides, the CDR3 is TGCAGCTCGACAGGGGCGTTTGGCTACACCTTC. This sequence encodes CSSTGAFGYTF. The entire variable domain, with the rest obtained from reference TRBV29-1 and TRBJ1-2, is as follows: SAVISQKPSRDICQRGTSLTIQCQVDSQVTMMFWYRQQPGQSLTLIATANQGSEATYESGFVIDKFPISRPNLTFSTLTVSNMSPEDSSIYLCSSTGAFGYTFGSGTRLTVV.

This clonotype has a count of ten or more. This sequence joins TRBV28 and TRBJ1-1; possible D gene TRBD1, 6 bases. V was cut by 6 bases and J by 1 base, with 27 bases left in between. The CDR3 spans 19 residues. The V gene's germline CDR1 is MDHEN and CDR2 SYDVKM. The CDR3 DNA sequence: TGTGCCAGCAGCCAACTCCTCCAGAGGGGGGCCTTGGAGAACACTGAAGCTTTCTTT. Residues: CASSQLLQRGALENTEAFF.

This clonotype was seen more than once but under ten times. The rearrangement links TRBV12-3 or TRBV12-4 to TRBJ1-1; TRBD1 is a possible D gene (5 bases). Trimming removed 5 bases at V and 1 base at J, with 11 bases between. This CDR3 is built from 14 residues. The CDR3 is CASSRDGGNTEAFF. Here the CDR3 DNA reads TGTGCCAGCAGTCGGGACGGCGGGAACACTGAAGCTTTCTTT.

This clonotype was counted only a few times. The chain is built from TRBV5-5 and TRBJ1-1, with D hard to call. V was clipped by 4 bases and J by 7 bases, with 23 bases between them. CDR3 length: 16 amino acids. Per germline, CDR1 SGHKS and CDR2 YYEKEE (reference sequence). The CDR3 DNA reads TGTGCCAGCAGCGCTCATTTCAGGACGAACACCAATGAAGCTTTCTTT. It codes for CASSAHFRTNTNEAFF.

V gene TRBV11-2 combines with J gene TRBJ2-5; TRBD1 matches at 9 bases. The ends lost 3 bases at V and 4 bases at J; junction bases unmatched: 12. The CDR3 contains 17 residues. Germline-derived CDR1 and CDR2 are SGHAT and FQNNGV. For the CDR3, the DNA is TGTGCCAGCAGCTTCAGTGGGAACACAGGGGGCCGAGAGACCCAGTACTTC. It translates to CASSFSGNTGGRETQYF.

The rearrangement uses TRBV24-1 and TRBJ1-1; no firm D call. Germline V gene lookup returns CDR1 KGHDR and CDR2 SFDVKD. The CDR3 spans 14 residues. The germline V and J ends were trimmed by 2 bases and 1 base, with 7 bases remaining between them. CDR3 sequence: CATSDSGANTEAFF. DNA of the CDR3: TGTGCCACCAGTGATTCCGGAGCGAACACTGAAGCTTTCTTT.

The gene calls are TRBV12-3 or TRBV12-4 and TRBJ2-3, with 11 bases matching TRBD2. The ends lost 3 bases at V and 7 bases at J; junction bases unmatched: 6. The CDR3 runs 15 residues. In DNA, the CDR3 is TGTGCCAGCAGTTTCACTAGCGGGAGTTGGAATACGCAGTATTTT. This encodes CASSFTSGSWNTQYF.

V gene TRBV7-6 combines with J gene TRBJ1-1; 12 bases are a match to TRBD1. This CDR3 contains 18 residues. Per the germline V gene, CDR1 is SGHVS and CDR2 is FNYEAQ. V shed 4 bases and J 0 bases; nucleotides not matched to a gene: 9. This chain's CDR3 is CASSSGGGTGGLNTEAFF. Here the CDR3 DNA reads TGTGCCAGCAGCTCGGGGGGTGGGACAGGGGGCCTGAACACTGAAGCTTTCTTT.

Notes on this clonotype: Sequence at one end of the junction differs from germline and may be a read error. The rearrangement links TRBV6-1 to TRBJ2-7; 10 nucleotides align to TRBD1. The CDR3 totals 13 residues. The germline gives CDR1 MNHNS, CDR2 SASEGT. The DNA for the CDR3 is TGTGCCAGCAGTTTTCCCGGGACAGGGGACATAATCTTC. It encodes CASSFPGTGDIIF.